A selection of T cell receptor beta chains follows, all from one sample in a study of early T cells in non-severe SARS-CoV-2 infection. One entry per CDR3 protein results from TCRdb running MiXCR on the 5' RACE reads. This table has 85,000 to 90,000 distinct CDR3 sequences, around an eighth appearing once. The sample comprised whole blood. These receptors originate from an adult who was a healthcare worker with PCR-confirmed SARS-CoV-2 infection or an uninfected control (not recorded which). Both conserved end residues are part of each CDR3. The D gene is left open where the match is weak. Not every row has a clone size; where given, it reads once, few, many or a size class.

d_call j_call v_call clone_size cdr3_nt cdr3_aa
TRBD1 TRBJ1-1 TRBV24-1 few TGTGCCACCAGTGATCCCCGGACAGGGGGCACTGAAGCTTTCTTT CATSDPRTGGTEAFF
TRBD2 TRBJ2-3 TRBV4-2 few TGTGCCAGCAGCCAGTCCCCGGGACTAGCGGGAGGCACAGATACGCAGTATTTT CASSQSPGLAGGTDTQYF
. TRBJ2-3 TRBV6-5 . TGTGCCAGCACCGAAGGAGATACGCAGTATTTT CASTEGDTQYF
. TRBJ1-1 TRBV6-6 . TGTGCCAGCAGTTCCCTTGGGGCTGAAGCTTTCTTT CASSSLGAEAFF
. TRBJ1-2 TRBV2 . TGTGCCAGCAGTGAAGGGCGCGGCAGGGGCTATGGCTACACCTTC CASSEGRGRGYGYTF
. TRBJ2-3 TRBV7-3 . TGTGCCAGCAGCTTAATTACCGGGCCGGGTACAGATACGCAGTATTTT CASSLITGPGTDTQYF
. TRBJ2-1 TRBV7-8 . TGTGCCAGCAGCTACACGCCTCCCGTCAGAATCTTC CASSYTPPVRIF
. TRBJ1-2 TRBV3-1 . TGTGCCAGCAGCCAAGAGCAAGGGCAGCATGGCTACACCTTC CASSQEQGQHGYTF
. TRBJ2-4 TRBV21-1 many TGTGCCAGCAGTGTTAAACAGGAGAGCTCAGAAAACATTCAGTACTTC CASSVKQESSENIQYF
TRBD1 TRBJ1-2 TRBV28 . TGTGCCAGCAGTACCACCGGGACAGGGTCAGGCTACACCTTC CASSTTGTGSGYTF
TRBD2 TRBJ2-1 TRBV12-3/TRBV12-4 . TGTGCCAGCAGTTTAGGACTAGCGGTTAACAATGAGCAGTTCTTC CASSLGLAVNNEQFF
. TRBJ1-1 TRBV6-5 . TGTGCCAGCAGTAAACTCGGGCAGGGTGGAGTCGAAGCTTTCTTT CASSKLGQGGVEAFF
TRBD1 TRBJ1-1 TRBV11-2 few TGTGCCAGCAGCCTCCGGGACAGGGGCACTGAAGCTTTCTTT CASSLRDRGTEAFF